This T cell receptor beta chain is drawn from a study of T cells expressing NK-cell markers. Study-wide background: CD3+CD56+NKG2C+, CD3+CD56+NKG2C- and CD3+CD56-NKG2C+ T cells, once sorted, supplied the TCR beta repertoires. In the group of eight sequenced donors, seven were HCMV-seropositive and one was seronegative. Study observations and caveats: Among CD8+ T cells from five or six donors, dominant NKG2C+ clonotypes accounted for about 1.0-7.0%.

5'RACE template switching with UMIs produced the TCR beta cDNA. TCRdb re-called the 5' RACE reads, yielding one record per CDR3 amino acid sequence without DNA. The sample's table shows some 390,000 distinct CDR3 sequences. Points on this clonotype: Its specificity is unknown.

The germline V gene has CDR1 SGHRS and CDR2 YFSETQ. The length of the CDR3 is 15 residues. The sequence was collected from a woman aged 50 to 60 in good health. The chain uses TRBV5-1 and TRBJ2-6; TCRdb names TRBD1, which stays unverified in the absence of DNA. The source material was blood T cells: a sorted CD56 or NKG2C T cell subset, CD4+ or CD8+ T cells, or bulk PBMC T cells (not recorded which). CDR3 residues: CASRGSTGGANVLTF.